A single sample is the source of the 29 T cell receptor beta chains below, sequenced in a study of cytomegalovirus exposure and HLA in healthy donors. The PCR was carried out with 60 Vbeta primers and 13 Jbeta primers. Clones were read by immunoSEQ multiplex PCR, and TCRdb kept only the in-frame ones, dropping some. In the table there are roughly 120,000 clones, roughly four fifths of which are singletons. Source material: PBMCs. These receptors were collected from a woman in her 50s in good health and CMV-seropositive.

This chain uses TRBV11-2 with TRBJ1-2; D gene uncertain. This CDR3 comprises 16 residues. CDR1 and CDR2 from the germline V gene are SGHAT and FQNNGV. Trimming cost V 1 base and J 6 bases, with 18 bases left between them. CDR3 loop: CASSLVRPDLRDGYTF. CDR3 bases: TGTGCCAGCAGCTTAGTTCGGCCAGACCTACGGGATGGCTACACCTTC.

The genes are TRBV27 and TRBJ1-2; a possible D gene is TRBD1 (6 bases). Germline CDR1 and CDR2: MNHEY and SMNVEV (reference sequence). V was shortened by 6 bases and J by 4 bases, with 12 bases between the two germline ends. The CDR3 spans 13 residues. In DNA, the CDR3 is TGTGCCAGCAGGGACAGTTTGCTCTATGGCTACACCTTC. It yields the protein CASRDSLLYGYTF.

This clone appeared once. V gene TRBV19 combines with J gene TRBJ2-7; 9 bases line up with TRBD1. V lost 5 bases, J lost 2 bases, and 4 bases stayed unmatched. This CDR3 is 14 amino acids long. CDR1 and CDR2 from the germline V gene are LNHDA and SQIVND (reference sequence). The CDR3 loop is CASSFRDRAYEQYF. DNA of the CDR3: TGTGCCAGTAGTTTCCGGGACAGGGCCTACGAGCAGTACTTC.

J is TRBJ2-7 and V is TRBV5-4; no clear D gene. This CDR3 is built from 12 residues. V lost 4 bases to trimming and J lost 3 bases, with 8 bases between them. Per germline, CDR1 SGHNT and CDR2 YYREEE (reference sequence). In DNA, the CDR3 is TGTGCCAGCAGCCTGGACGGCTACGAGCAGTACTTC. The encoded protein is CASSLDGYEQYF. The variable domain in full, with the rest retrieved from reference TRBV5-4 and TRBJ2-7, is ETGVTQSPTHLIKTRGQQVTLRCSSQSGHNTVSWYQQALGQGPQFIFQYYREEENGRGNFPPRFSGLQFPNYSSELNVNALELDDSALYLCASSLDGYEQYFGPGTRLTVT.

V gene TRBV6-1 combines with J gene TRBJ2-1; TRBD2 aligns across 7 bases. V lost 4 bases, J lost 0 bases, and 12 bases stayed unmatched. The CDR3 is 18 residues long. Germline values: CDR1 MNHNS, CDR2 SASEGT. The CDR3 DNA sequence: TGTGCCAGCAGTGGGGGACCACTGGGCGGGGGCTCCTACAATGAGCAGTTCTTC. Its protein product is CASSGGPLGGGSYNEQFF.

The rearrangement links TRBV7-2 to TRBJ2-5, with 14 bases matching TRBD2. Trimming at V came to 5 bases and at J to 7 bases, leaving 9 bases not matched to a gene. The V gene's germline CDR1 is SGHTA and CDR2 FQGNSA. The CDR3 has 16 residues. CDR3 nucleotides: TGTGCCAGCAGCCCTCCGACTAGCGGGGGGGGAGGGACCCAGTACTTC. Protein product: CASSPPTSGGGGTQYF.

This chain connects TRBV14 to TRBJ1-5; no definite D call. Trimming pared 1 base from V and 7 bases from J, leaving 20 bases between. The length of the CDR3 is 17 residues. In germline, CDR1 is SGHDN, CDR2 FVKESK. The CDR3 bases are TGTGCCAGCAGCCAAGCCCCGAGACAAGGCTTCGAGCAGCCCCAGCATTTT. This codes for CASSQAPRQGFEQPQHF.

About this clone itself: The same CDR3 is also encoded by other DNA sequences in this sample. The chain couples TRBV28 to TRBJ1-2; 9 bases line up with TRBD1. V dropped 4 bases and J dropped 4; count of bases not matched to a gene: 7. The CDR3 spans 15 residues. Germline-derived CDR1 and CDR2 are MDHEN and SYDVKM. This CDR3 is CASSYRGQGSYGYTF. CDR3 DNA: TGTGCCAGCAGTTACAGGGGGCAGGGGTCCTATGGCTACACCTTC.

The chain uses TRBV15 and TRBJ1-3; possibly TRBD1 for D (5 bases). This CDR3 contains 12 residues. Per the germline V gene, CDR1 is LNHNV and CDR2 is YYDKDF (reference sequence). The V and J ends lost 9 bases and 4 bases respectively, with 10 bases between them. The CDR3 nucleotides are TGTGCCACGGGGACTGCCGGAAACACCATATATTTT. It specifies CATGTAGNTIYF.

The V call is TRBV10-3, the J call TRBJ1-3; D might be TRBD1 (6 bases). The length of the CDR3 is 15 residues. Germline lookup yields CDR1 ENHRY and CDR2 SYGVKD. Trimming removed 7 bases at V and 2 bases at J, with 15 bases between. DNA for the CDR3: TGTGCCATCAAGGGGGATAGTGACGCTGGAAACACCATATATTTT. Its protein is CAIKGDSDAGNTIYF.

The chain recombines TRBV7-2 with TRBJ2-3, with 8 bases matching TRBD1. The CDR3 is 14 residues long. V was pared by 5 bases and J by 4 bases, with 5 bases of the junction left unmatched. Germline V gene sequence: CDR1 SGHTA, CDR2 FQGNSA. The CDR3 DNA reads as TGTGCCAGCAGCCCGGGACAGGAGCCAGATACGCAGTATTTT. Protein sequence: CASSPGQEPDTQYF.

This sequence joins TRBV2 and TRBJ2-7, with D tentatively TRBD1 (6 bases). Germline CDR1 and CDR2: SNHLY and FYNNEI. Trimming cost V 6 bases and J 2 bases, with 14 bases left between them. The CDR3 runs to 14 residues. CDR3 nucleotides: TGTGCCAGCAGATTACAGGGTGTAACCTACGAGCAGTACTTC. It translates to CASRLQGVTYEQYF.

This chain uses TRBV11-2 with TRBJ1-6; 9 bases are a match to TRBD1. Losses at the gene ends were 3 bases for V and 8 bases for J; bases not matched to a gene: 5. The germline V gene has CDR1 SGHAT and CDR2 FQNNGV. The CDR3 has 15 amino acids. The CDR3 DNA reads as TGTGCCAGCAGCTTTTGGGACAGGGTTTATTCACCCCTCCACTTT. This encodes CASSFWDRVYSPLHF.

This chain uses TRBV6-5 with TRBJ1-2, with TRBD1 matching 8 bases. Losses at the gene ends were 6 bases for V and 10 bases for J; bases not matched to a gene: 13. The CDR3 is made up of 14 amino acids. From germline, CDR1 is MNHEY and CDR2 SVGAGI. The CDR3 spells CASRIPDRGDDYTF. The CDR3, as DNA: TGTGCCAGCAGAATCCCCGACAGGGGAGATGACTACACCTTC.

V and J are TRBV5-1 and TRBJ2-1, with unresolved D. There are 11 residues in the CDR3. CDR1 SGHRS and CDR2 YFSETQ come from the germline V gene. With 7 bases removed from V and 4 bases from J, the gap between germline ends came to 6 bases. CDR3 nucleotides: TGCGCCAGCCACGGGTACAATGAGCAGTTCTTC. This sequence encodes CASHGYNEQFF.

The sample holds one count of this clone. The V call is TRBV19, the J call TRBJ2-1; TRBD2 might be the D (5 bases). Deletions cut 4 bases from V and 4 bases from J, with 8 bases between. The CDR3 is 13 amino acids. Germline V gene sequence: CDR1 LNHDA, CDR2 SQIVND (reference sequence). In DNA form, the CDR3 reads TGTGCCAGTAGTACGACGGGATACAATGAGCAGTTCTTC. Its translation: CASSTTGYNEQFF. Full variable domain (outside the CDR3, taken from reference TRBV19 and TRBJ2-1): DGGITQSPKYLFRKEGQNVTLSCEQNLNHDAMYWYRQDPGQGLRLIYYSQIVNDFQKGDIAEGYSVSREKKESFPLTVTSAQKNPTAFYLCASSTTGYNEQFFGPGTRLTVL.

J is TRBJ1-5 and V is TRBV15; the match to TRBD1 covers 7 bases. The CDR3 length is 16 residues. Germline values: CDR1 LNHNV, CDR2 YYDKDF (reference sequence). Trimming at V came to 8 bases and at J to 2 bases, leaving 12 bases not matched to a gene. CDR3 coding DNA: TGTGCCACCGGGGGGCAGGGGGTGAGTCGCAATCAGCCCCAGCATTTT. Its protein is CATGGQGVSRNQPQHF.

DNA of the CDR3: TGCGCCAGCAGCCAAGATCGGCAGGGGATTTTTACCGGGGAGCTGTTTTTT. This encodes CASSQDRQGIFTGELFF. The chain combines TRBV4-3 with TRBJ2-2; D perhaps matches TRBD1 (6 bases). Deletions cut 0 bases from V and 5 bases from J, with 16 bases between. Germline V gene data show CDR1 as LGHNA and CDR2 as YSLEER. This CDR3 region has 17 residues.

V usage is TRBV15 and J usage is TRBJ2-7; D might be TRBD1 (5 bases). Germline V lookup: CDR1 LNHNV, CDR2 YYDKDF (reference sequence). The V end was cut by 1 base, the J end by 2 bases, with 12 bases between. The CDR3 loop spans 15 amino acids. This chain's CDR3 is CATSRVQGSAYEQYF. The DNA of the CDR3 is TGTGCCACCAGCAGAGTTCAGGGATCCGCCTACGAGCAGTACTTC. The whole variable domain, remainder taken from reference TRBV15 and TRBJ2-7, is DAMVIQNPRYQVTQFGKPVTLSCSQTLNHNVMYWYQQKSSQAPKLLFHYYDKDFNNEADTPDNFQSRRPNTSFCFLDIRSPGLGDTAMYLCATSRVQGSAYEQYFGPGTRLTVT.

This chain connects TRBV6-1 to TRBJ2-3; the match to TRBD2 covers 7 bases. The germline gives CDR1 MNHNS, CDR2 SASEGT. The CDR3 is made up of 15 amino acids. V was pared by 9 bases and J by 5 bases, with 14 bases of the junction left unmatched. The CDR3 DNA reads as TGTGCCAGTCAAAATAATTGGGGCGGGGGAGATACGCAGTATTTT. This codes for CASQNNWGGGDTQYF.

This clone was observed a single time. The V call is TRBV7-6, the J call TRBJ2-1, with TRBD2 as a possible D gene (5 bases). The CDR3 has 15 residues. From germline, CDR1 is SGHVS and CDR2 FNYEAQ. V lost 5 bases to trimming and J lost 10 bases, with 21 bases between them. CDR3 loop: CASSPAGNSLREQFF. The DNA of the CDR3 is TGTGCCAGCAGCCCGGCCGGGAACTCGTTAAGAGAGCAGTTCTTC. Complete variable domain (other parts from reference TRBV7-6 and TRBJ2-1): GAGVSQSPRYKVTKRGQDVALRCDPISGHVSLYWYRQALGQGPEFLTYFNYEAQQDKSGLPNDRFSAERPEGSISTLTIQRTEQRDSAMYRCASSPAGNSLREQFFGPGTRLTVL.

The chain couples TRBV15 to TRBJ2-7, with 8 bases lining up with TRBD2. The CDR3 is 16 amino acids. J lost 3 bases, V lost 1 base, and 8 bases had no gene match. CDR1 and CDR2 from the germline V gene are LNHNV and YYDKDF (reference sequence). This chain's CDR3 is CATSRVRGERVYEQYF. The CDR3 DNA is TGTGCCACCAGCAGAGTGCGGGGGGAAAGGGTCTACGAGCAGTACTTC.

The chain uses TRBV14 and TRBJ2-2; D is undetermined. The ends were cut back, 2 bases at V and 1 base at J, with 2 bases in the middle. The CDR3 contains 13 residues. CDR1 and CDR2 (germline): SGHDN, FVKESK. CDR3 in DNA: TGTGCCAGCAGCCAACTGAACACCGGGGAGCTGTTTTTT. Translating gives CASSQLNTGELFF. The variable domain in full, completed from reference TRBV14 and TRBJ2-2, reads EAGVTQFPSHSVIEKGQTVTLRCDPISGHDNLYWYRRVMGKEIKFLLHFVKESKQDESGMPNNRFLAERTGGTYSTLKVQPAELEDSGVYFCASSQLNTGELFFGEGSRLTVL.

This sequence joins TRBV5-1 and TRBJ1-2; no clear D. This CDR3 contains 14 residues. V lost 0 bases to trimming and J lost 2 bases, with 8 bases between them. Germline V gene sequence: CDR1 SGHRS, CDR2 YFSETQ. As DNA, the CDR3 is TGCGCCAGCAGCTTGGGCAGGATGAACTATGGCTACACCTTC. The encoded protein is CASSLGRMNYGYTF.

This clone was observed once. V usage is TRBV6-1 and J usage is TRBJ2-1; 11 nucleotides align to TRBD2. J gave up 4 bases and V 8 bases, and 4 bases lay outside the gene matches. This CDR3 is 14 amino acids long. Germline V gene sequence: CDR1 MNHNS, CDR2 SASEGT. CDR3: CASLIAGGYNEQFF. CDR3 DNA: TGTGCCAGCCTCATAGCGGGGGGGTACAATGAGCAGTTCTTC.

This chain's CDR3 is CASTYGQGGVYEQYF. CDR3 DNA: TGTGCCAGCACCTATGGACAGGGGGGGGTCTACGAGCAGTACTTC. V gene TRBV6-6 combines with J gene TRBJ2-7, with 10 bases identical to TRBD1. The trim removed 7 bases at V and 3 bases at J, leaving 9 bases unmatched. The CDR3 totals 15 residues. Germline CDR1 is MNHNY and CDR2 is SVGAGI (reference sequence).

The chain is built from TRBV6-7 and TRBJ1-5; 7 nucleotides align to TRBD1. TRBV6-7 is reported as an ORF; its role is uncertain. V lost 2 bases and J lost 5; bases outside the gene matches: 12. CDR3 length: 17 residues. DNA for the CDR3: TGTGCCAGCAGTTACCATAATATCGGGACAGATTATCAGCCCCAGCATTTT. It specifies CASSYHNIGTDYQPQHF.

The chain combines TRBV20-1 with TRBJ2-1; 11 nucleotides line up with TRBD1. Germline CDR1 and CDR2: DFQATT and SNEGSKA (reference sequence). Trimming removed 3 bases from V and 14 bases from J; junction bases left unmatched: 3. This CDR3 is built from 11 residues. CDR3 sequence reads: CSARGDRGKFF. As DNA, the CDR3 is TGCAGTGCTAGGGGGGACAGGGGGAAGTTCTTC.

The rearrangement joins TRBV7-2 to TRBJ1-6; D is perhaps TRBD1 (5 bases). The length of the CDR3 is 17 residues. CDR1 SGHTA and CDR2 FQGNSA come from the germline V gene. Trimming stripped 5 bases from V and 0 bases from J, with 14 bases between. As DNA, the CDR3 is TGTGCCAGCAGCAAGCGACAGCACAGCTCCTATAATTCACCCCTCCACTTT. As protein: CASSKRQHSSYNSPLHF. Full variable domain (outside the CDR3, taken from reference TRBV7-2 and TRBJ1-6): GAGVSQSPSNKVTEKGKDVELRCDPISGHTALYWYRQSLGQGLEFLIYFQGNSAPDKSGLPSDRFSAERTGGSVSTLTIQRTQQEDSAVYLCASSKRQHSSYNSPLHFGNGTRLTVT.